Sequencing of this TCR beta chain was carried out in a study of T-cell memory formation after mild COVID-19. In its sample, this clonotype was seen many times. cDNA libraries for TCR alpha and TCR beta, carrying sample barcodes and UMIs, came from 5'RACE with constant-segment primers. TCRdb itself ran the 5' RACE reads through MiXCR, one entry per CDR3 protein. The sample shows about 350,000 distinct CDR3 sequences, roughly 15% of them seen only once. Trimming shortened V by 6 bases and J by 0 bases, and 8 bases separated the two germline ends. The CDR3 has 13 amino acids. Germline loops: CDR1 SGHAT, CDR2 FQNNGV.

The TCR comes from a man in his late teens or twenties who had mild COVID-19 (a few samples of this study predate the infection). Cell type and time point are not known. Sequencing input: PBMCs or a T cell subset sorted from them (not recorded which). The chain joins TRBV11-2 to TRBJ2-5; TRBD2 is a possible D gene (6 bases). In DNA, the CDR3 is TGTGCCAGCAGGGACTACTACCAAGAGACCCAGTACTTC. Amino acid sequence: CASRDYYQETQYF.